The following is a T cell receptor (beta chain) sequence with its context. How the authors handled the data: Counts of nucleated cells, estimated from reference gene primer amplification, were obtained. Some clones are missing from TCRdb's copy, which holds only in-frame ones; the method was immunoSEQ multiplex PCR. From that table come the V and J calls and clone size; the DNA was used to work out D and trimming. The sample has 250,000 to 350,000 clones; around 89% are singletons. This CDR3 is 14 amino acids long. Trimming took off 0 bases at V and 3 bases at J, with 10 bases between the two ends. Per the germline V gene, CDR1 is SGDLS and CDR2 is YYNGEE. This entry comes from a study of blood T cell repertoires in COVID-19. On the study more broadly: The United States, Italy and Spain were the sources of the acute and convalescent COVID-19 samples. PBMCs, B-cell-depleted T cells, or T cells provided the cDNA or gDNA that made up the material.

Sequencing used peripheral blood. The chain joins TRBV9 to TRBJ2-7; maybe TRBD2 (7 bases). The receptor comes from a woman aged 60-75 years with acute or convalescent COVID-19. CDR3 in DNA: TGTGCCAGCAGCGTAGAGAGGGGGGGCTACGAGCAGTACTTC. It is translated as CASSVERGGYEQYF.